This T cell receptor (beta chain) was identified in a study of blood T cell repertoires in COVID-19. The authors' processing: Reference gene primer amplification gave nucleated cell count estimates. This table comes from immunoSEQ multiplex PCR, and its TCRdb copy is limited to in-frame clones, with some not included. That table furnishes V, J and clone size, whereas the DNA furnished D and trimming. The sample carries 250,000 or so clones, roughly nine tenths recorded once. This CDR3 has 13 amino acids. V gave up 2 bases and J gave up 0 bases, with 7 bases separating them. Germline-derived CDR1 and CDR2 are SQVTM and ANQGSEA. Participants' reported clinical history set cohort assignment. Symptom resolution, clearance, or two negative PCRs marked the recovered donors of Cohort 3.

This receptor was taken from a woman under 30 who had recovered from COVID-19. Sequencing input: PBMCs or T cells enriched from blood (not recorded which). The chain combines TRBV29-1 with TRBJ1-1; D gene ambiguous. The CDR3, as DNA: TGCAGCGTTGAAAGGCGGCTGAACACTGAAGCTTTCTTT. It is translated as CSVERRLNTEAFF.